This T cell receptor beta chain was recorded in a study of cytomegalovirus exposure and HLA in healthy donors. Germline V gene sequence: CDR1 SGDLS, CDR2 YYNGEE. The CDR3 is made up of 12 amino acids. V dropped 3 bases and J dropped 7 bases, with 11 bases sitting between them. 60 Vbeta and 13 Jbeta primers were used in PCR. The method was immunoSEQ multiplex PCR; TCRdb's version includes in-frame clones alone and lacks a portion of them. The sample holds about 190,000 clones; approximately 77% are singletons and the top ten take 3.4%. This receptor was identified in a man between 40 and 49 years old in good health and CMV-seropositive. Sequencing was performed on PBMCs. The J gene is TRBJ2-7, the V gene TRBV9, with a tentative D call TRBD2 (5 bases). In DNA, the CDR3 is TGTGCCAGCAGCGCCACCCGGGGTGAGCAGTACTTC. Its translation: CASSATRGEQYF. Full variable domain (rest looked up from reference TRBV9 and TRBJ2-7): DSGVTQTPKHLITATGQRVTLRCSPRSGDLSVYWYQQSLDQGLQFLIQYYNGEERAKGNILERFSAQQFPDLHSELNLSSLELGDSALYFCASSATRGEQYFGPGTRLTVT.